The next 8 T cell receptor beta chains were all read from a single sample in a study of vaccination and CD4 T cells after COVID-19. Sequenced with the Oncomine TCR Beta short-read assay was DNA taken from cultured CD4+ T cells. Each CDR3 protein is one row after TCRdb ran MiXCR on the PCR reads. The sample holds about 25,000 distinct CDR3 sequences, 28% seen once. Time point specified: late sampling 161 to 241 days after vaccination in three convalescent patients. Treatment: roughly 11-day PBMC culture with coronavirus spike peptide pools or control peptides (ViraFEST assay). These receptors' antigens are unknown. This specimen was CD4+ T cells from blood, cultured in vitro, taken about 7 months after SARS-CoV-2 vaccination. These receptors were taken from a human donor who had recovered from COVID-19.

For this clonotype: One junction end does not reproduce the germline sequence, and a read error may be involved. The chain uses TRBV6-4 and TRBJ2-1; D call uncertain. This CDR3 comprises 14 residues. Looked up from germline, CDR1 is MRHNA and CDR2 is SNTAGT. In DNA form, the CDR3 reads TGTGCCAGCAGTTACTCAACTTTAAACAATGAGCAGTTCTTC. Its translation: CASSYSTLNNEQFF.

This clonotype has just a few counts. The chain uses TRBV7-2 and TRBJ2-1, with 7 bases fitting TRBD1. Losses at the gene ends were 4 bases for V and 12 bases for J; bases not matched to a gene: 6. The CDR3 spans 12 residues. Germline-derived CDR1 and CDR2 are SGHTA and FQGNSA. Here the CDR3 reads CASSSDRVGQFF. CDR3 in DNA: TGTGCCAGCAGCTCAGACAGGGTAGGGCAGTTCTTC. The full variable domain, completed using reference TRBV7-2 and TRBJ2-1, is GAGVSQSPSNKVTEKGKDVELRCDPISGHTALYWYRQSLGQGLEFLIYFQGNSAPDKSGLPSDRFSAERTGGSVSTLTIQRTQQEDSAVYLCASSSDRVGQFFGPGTRLTVL.

This sequence joins TRBV28 and TRBJ1-1; 7 bases are shared with TRBD1. V shed 2 bases and J 1 base; nucleotides not matched to a gene: 10. Germline V lookup: CDR1 MDHEN, CDR2 SYDVKM. CDR3 length equals 17 residues. DNA of the CDR3: TGTGCCAGCAGTTTAACTGGCCGGGACAGAAAGAACACTGAAGCTTTCTTT. Protein product: CASSLTGRDRKNTEAFF.

J is TRBJ1-6 and V is TRBV7-2; the D is unclear. Between the trimmed V and J ends, which lost 5 bases and 9 bases, there was a span of 11 bases. CDR1 is SGHTA, CDR2 FQGNSA, per germline. The CDR3 covers 13 residues. The CDR3 protein is CASSPPKASPLHF. CDR3 bases: TGTGCCAGCAGCCCCCCCAAGGCTTCACCCCTCCACTTT. Combining the CDR3 with reference TRBV7-2 and TRBJ1-6 gives the whole variable domain GAGVSQSPSNKVTEKGKDVELRCDPISGHTALYWYRQSLGQGLEFLIYFQGNSAPDKSGLPSDRFSAERTGGSVSTLTIQRTQQEDSAVYLCASSPPKASPLHFGNGTRLTVT.

This clonotype was seen only once. The chain links TRBV6-2 or TRBV6-3 to TRBJ2-7; D is unclear. Germline CDR1 is MNHEY and CDR2 is SVGEGT. The CDR3 sequence is 13 residues long. V lost 9 bases and J lost 5, with 17 bases in between. The CDR3 region is CASRSIPTHEQYF. The DNA of the CDR3 is TGTGCCAGTAGGAGTATACCTACCCACGAGCAGTACTTC.

The table lists this clonotype with a few counts. This rearrangement joins TRBV7-8 to TRBJ1-6; D not certain. The ends were cut back, 3 bases at V and 10 bases at J, with 13 bases in the middle. CDR1 and CDR2 from the germline V gene are SGHVS and FQNEAQ. The CDR3 has 14 amino acids. CDR3 coding DNA: TGTGCCAGCAGCTTTGGGCAATATTTATCACCCCTCCACTTT. It translates to CASSFGQYLSPLHF.

This chain uses TRBV4-2 with TRBJ2-3, with 10 bases aligning to TRBD2. Germline trimming cut 3 bases from V and 5 bases from J; bases unmatched to any gene: 8. The CDR3 loop spans 16 amino acids. Germline V gene lookup returns CDR1 LGHNA and CDR2 YNFKEQ. The CDR3 nucleotides read TGTGCCAGCAGCCACCAAAGCGGGAGGGCCGAAGATACGCAGTATTTT. It codes for CASSHQSGRAEDTQYF.

The chain recombines TRBV20-1 with TRBJ1-2; TRBD1 matches 10 bases. The CDR3 loop spans 15 amino acids. In germline, CDR1 is DFQATT, CDR2 SNEGSKA (reference sequence). J lost 3 bases, V lost 1 base, and 5 bases had no gene match. Here the CDR3 DNA reads TGCAGTGCTAGAGTGGGACAGGGGAGGGACTATGGCTACACCTTC. This codes for CSARVGQGRDYGYTF.